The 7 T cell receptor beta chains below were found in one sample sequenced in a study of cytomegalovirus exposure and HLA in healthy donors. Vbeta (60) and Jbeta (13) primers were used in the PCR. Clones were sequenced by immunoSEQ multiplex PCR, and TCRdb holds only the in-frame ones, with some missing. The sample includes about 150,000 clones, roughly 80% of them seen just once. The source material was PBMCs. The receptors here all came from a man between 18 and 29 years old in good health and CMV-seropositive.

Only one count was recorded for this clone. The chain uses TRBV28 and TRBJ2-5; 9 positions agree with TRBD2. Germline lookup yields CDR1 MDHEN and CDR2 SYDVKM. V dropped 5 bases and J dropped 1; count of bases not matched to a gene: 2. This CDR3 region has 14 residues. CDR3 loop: CASSRAGGQETQYF. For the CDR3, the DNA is TGTGCCAGCAGTAGAGCGGGAGGCCAAGAGACCCAGTACTTC.

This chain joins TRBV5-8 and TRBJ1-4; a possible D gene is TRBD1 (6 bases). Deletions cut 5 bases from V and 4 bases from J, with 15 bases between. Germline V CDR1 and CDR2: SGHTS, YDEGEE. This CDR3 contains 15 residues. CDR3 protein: CASSLTGSFNEKLFF. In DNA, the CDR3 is TGTGCCAGCAGTTTGACAGGATCCTTTAATGAAAAACTGTTTTTT.

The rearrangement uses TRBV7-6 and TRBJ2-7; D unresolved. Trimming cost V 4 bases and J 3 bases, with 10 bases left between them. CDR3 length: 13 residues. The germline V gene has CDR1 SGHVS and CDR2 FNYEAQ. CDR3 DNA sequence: TGTGCCAGCAGCTCCCTCCCTAGCTACGAGCAGTACTTC. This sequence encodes CASSSLPSYEQYF.

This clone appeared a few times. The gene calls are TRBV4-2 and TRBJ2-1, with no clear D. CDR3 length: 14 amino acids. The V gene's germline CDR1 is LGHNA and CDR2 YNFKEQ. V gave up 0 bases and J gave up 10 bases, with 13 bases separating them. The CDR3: CASSQEDTPWEQFF. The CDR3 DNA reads TGTGCCAGCAGCCAAGAAGACACCCCCTGGGAGCAGTTCTTC.

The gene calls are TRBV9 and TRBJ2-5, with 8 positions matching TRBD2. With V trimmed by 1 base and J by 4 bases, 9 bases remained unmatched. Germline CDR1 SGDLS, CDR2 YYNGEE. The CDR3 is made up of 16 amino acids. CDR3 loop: CASSVHAGLGAETQYF. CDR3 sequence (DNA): TGTGCCAGCAGCGTACATGCGGGACTAGGGGCAGAGACCCAGTACTTC. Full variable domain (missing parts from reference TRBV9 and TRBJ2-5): DSGVTQTPKHLITATGQRVTLRCSPRSGDLSVYWYQQSLDQGLQFLIQYYNGEERAKGNILERFSAQQFPDLHSELNLSSLELGDSALYFCASSVHAGLGAETQYFGPGTRLLVL.

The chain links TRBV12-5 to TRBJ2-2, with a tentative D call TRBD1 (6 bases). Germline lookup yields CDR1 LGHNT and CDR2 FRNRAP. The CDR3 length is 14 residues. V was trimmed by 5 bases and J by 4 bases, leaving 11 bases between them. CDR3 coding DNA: TGTGCTAGTGGTCCTCCGGACAGCACCGGGGAGCTGTTTTTT. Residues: CASGPPDSTGELFF. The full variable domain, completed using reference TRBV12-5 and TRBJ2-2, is DARVTQTPRHKVTEMGQEVTMRCQPILGHNTVFWYRQTMMQGLELLAYFRNRAPLDDSGMPKDRFSAEMPDATLATLKIQPSEPRDSAVYFCASGPPDSTGELFFGEGSRLTVL.

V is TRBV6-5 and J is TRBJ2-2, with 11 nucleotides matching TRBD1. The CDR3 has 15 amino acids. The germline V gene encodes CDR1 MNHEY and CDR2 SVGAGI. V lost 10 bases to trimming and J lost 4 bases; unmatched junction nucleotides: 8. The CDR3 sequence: CATGSGTGGTGELFF. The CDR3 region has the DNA TGTGCCACCGGTTCCGGGACAGGGGGCACCGGGGAGCTGTTTTTT.